Listed below are T cell receptor beta chains from one sample, sequenced in a study of T cell responses to AZD1222 COVID-19 vaccine. Libraries were prepared by immunoSEQ multiplex PCR; TCRdb keeps only in-frame clonotypes and omits some of them. The data show roughly 55,000 clones, around 92% seen once. The sequencing here drew on peripheral blood, taken on day 0 of AZD1222 vaccination. Receptors were obtained from an adult in good health. Both conserved end residues are part of each CDR3. Fields, in order: V gene, D gene, clone size, J gene, CDR3 protein, CDR3 DNA. The D gene is left open where the match is weak. Size tells how often a clone was seen (once, few, many) or the class of an expanded clone, and some rows leave it out.

>TRBV7-2|TRBD2|.|TRBJ2-7
CASSYLGGSYEQYF
TGTGCCAGCAGCTACCTTGGCGGGAGCTACGAGCAGTACTTC
>TRBV18|TRBD1|.|TRBJ1-1
CASSHTGQGATEAFF
TGTGCCAGCTCACACACGGGACAGGGGGCTACTGAAGCTTTCTTT
>TRBV7-3|.|.|TRBJ2-5
CASSSSEYETQYF
TGTGCCAGCAGCTCCTCGGAATATGAGACCCAGTACTTC
>TRBV30|.|.|TRBJ1-2
CAWTGSYGYTF
TGTGCCTGGACGGGGAGCTATGGCTACACCTTC
>TRBV5-1|TRBD1|.|TRBJ1-1
CASSLGQGAVTEAFF
TGCGCCAGCAGCTTGGGGCAGGGGGCAGTGACTGAAGCTTTCTTT
>TRBV5-4|.|.|TRBJ2-3
CASSDPRQGGDTQYF
TGTGCCAGCTCGGACCCGCGGCAGGGCGGGGATACGCAGTATTTT
>TRBV28|TRBD2|.|TRBJ2-5
CASSSAGGKETQYF
TGTGCCAGCAGTTCCGCGGGAGGGAAAGAGACCCAGTACTTC
>TRBV12-5|.|.|TRBJ1-2
CASGLSGIPYGYTF
TGTGCTAGTGGTTTATCGGGCATTCCTTATGGCTACACCTTC
>TRBV19|.|.|TRBJ1-5
CASSIRGGSNQPQHF
TGTGCCAGTAGTATCCGGGGTGGTAGCAATCAGCCCCAGCATTTT
>TRBV28|.|.|TRBJ2-1
CASTRRGEGRDEQFF
TGTGCCAGCACCCGAAGGGGGGAGGGCCGTGATGAGCAGTTCTTC
>TRBV6-2/TRBV6-3|.|.|TRBJ2-1
CASSYLGLGNEQFF
TGTGCCAGCAGTTACCTGGGACTTGGCAATGAGCAGTTCTTC
>TRBV29-1|.|.|TRBJ2-3
CSSGAADTQYF
TGCAGCTCAGGTGCGGCAGATACGCAGTATTTT
>TRBV5-1|.|.|TRBJ2-7
CASSLAGVHYEQYF
TGCGCCAGCAGCTTGGCGGGAGTTCACTACGAGCAGTACTTC
>TRBV20-1|.|.|TRBJ2-7
CSASWAYEQYF
TGCAGTGCTAGTTGGGCCTACGAGCAGTACTTC
>TRBV18|TRBD1|.|TRBJ1-6
CASSPTGQSANSPLHF
TGTGCCAGCTCACCGACGGGACAGTCTGCTAATTCACCCCTCCACTTT
>TRBV6-6|.|.|TRBJ1-4
CASTPDEVWRNEKLFF
TGTGCCAGCACCCCGGACGAGGTTTGGAGGAATGAAAAACTGTTTTTT
>TRBV7-3|.|few|TRBJ1-1
CASSLTPPAGGGNTEAFF
TGTGCCAGCAGCTTAACGCCGCCCGCGGGAGGGGGGAACACTGAAGCTTTCTTT
>TRBV19|TRBD1|.|TRBJ2-1
CASSIGQGNRMNNEQFF
TGTGCCAGTAGTATAGGACAGGGGAACAGGATGAACAATGAGCAGTTCTTC
>TRBV24-1|.|few|TRBJ2-2
CATSPGPPRGGELFF
TGTGCCACCAGCCCGGGCCCTCCTAGGGGCGGGGAGCTGTTTTTT
>TRBV28|.|.|TRBJ1-2
CASRPSGVWGLDYGYTF
TGTGCCAGCCGACCCTCGGGAGTGTGGGGTTTAGACTATGGCTACACCTTC
>TRBV21-1|.|.|TRBJ2-1
CASSKYPWEGGNENEQFF
TGTGCCAGCAGCAAATACCCCTGGGAGGGAGGGAATGAGAATGAGCAGTTCTTC
>TRBV14|.|.|TRBJ1-5
CASSFSNQPQHF
TGTGCCAGCAGTTTCTCCAATCAGCCCCAGCATTTT
>TRBV19|.|.|TRBJ1-5
CASQQENQPQHF
TGTGCCAGCCAACAAGAAAATCAGCCCCAGCATTTT
>TRBV29-1|.|.|TRBJ2-7
CSVESRDNRYEQYF
TGCAGCGTTGAAAGTCGGGACAACCGCTACGAGCAGTACTTC
>TRBV5-1|TRBD1|.|TRBJ2-1
CASSFEGQDYNEQFF
TGCGCCAGCAGCTTTGAGGGACAGGATTACAATGAGCAGTTCTTC
>TRBV7-3|TRBD2|.|TRBJ2-1
CASSPPGLAGAGHNEQFF
TGTGCCAGCAGCCCTCCAGGACTAGCGGGAGCGGGGCACAATGAGCAGTTCTTC
>TRBV6-5|.|.|TRBJ1-6
CASRGNSDTSPLHF
TGTGCCAGCAGGGGGAACAGTGACACTTCACCCCTCCACTTT
>TRBV30|TRBD1|.|TRBJ1-1
CAWSKTGGTEAFF
TGTGCCTGGAGTAAGACAGGGGGAACTGAAGCTTTCTTT
>TRBV10-1|.|.|TRBJ2-3
CASSEVRRPDTQYF
TGCGCCAGCAGTGAAGTGAGGAGACCAGATACGCAGTATTTT
>TRBV6-1|.|.|TRBJ2-2
CASSEPRANTGELFF
TGTGCCAGCAGTGAACCACGGGCTAACACCGGGGAGCTGTTTTTT
>TRBV30|.|few|TRBJ1-2
CAWSVEANYGYTF
TGTGCCTGGAGTGTTGAGGCTAACTATGGCTACACCTTC
>TRBV21-1|.|.|TRBJ2-1
CASSSRTSGRYNEQFF
TGTGCCAGCAGCTCTAGAACTAGCGGGAGATACAATGAGCAGTTCTTC
>TRBV7-6|TRBD2|.|TRBJ2-2
CASSSTSGRNGELFF
TGTGCCAGCAGCTCTACTAGCGGGAGAAACGGGGAGCTGTTTTTT
>TRBV12-3/TRBV12-4|.|few|TRBJ1-2
CASSLGQPNGYTF
TGTGCCAGCAGTTTAGGGCAACCCAATGGCTACACCTTC
>TRBV15|.|.|TRBJ1-1
CATSRDGNAEAFF
TGTGCCACCAGCCGGGACGGGAACGCTGAAGCTTTCTTT
>TRBV5-5|.|few|TRBJ2-1
CASTRGVTHNEQFF
TGTGCCAGCACCCGAGGGGTCACGCACAATGAGCAGTTCTTC
>TRBV18|.|.|TRBJ1-6
CASSPGQGSYSPLHF
TGTGCCAGCTCACCGGGGCAGGGTAGTTATTCACCCCTCCACTTT